The subject of this entry is one T cell receptor beta chain. As originally analysed: Reference gene primer amplification gave nucleated cell count estimates. Sequencing was performed with immunoSEQ multiplex PCR; in TCRdb, only in-frame clones are kept and a portion is missing. Clone size and the V and J calls come from that table; the DNA yielded D and trimming. This sample has 25,000 to 35,000 clones, with approximately 80% found just once. The J segment lost 7 bases and the V segment lost 5 bases, leaving 7 bases of the junction unmatched. The CDR3 is made up of 16 amino acids. Germline assignment: CDR1 LNHDA and CDR2 SQIVND (reference sequence). The sample belongs to a study of blood T cell repertoires in COVID-19.

The chain is built from TRBV19 and TRBJ1-6, with 11 positions matching TRBD1. The sample consisted of peripheral blood. The sequence was obtained from a human donor in a cohort sampled during active COVID-19. Here the CDR3 reads CASSGRTGGSNSPLHF. As DNA, the CDR3 is TGTGCCAGTAGTGGCCGGACAGGGGGCTCGAATTCACCCCTCCACTTT.